This T cell receptor beta chain was profiled in a study of blood T cell repertoires in COVID-19. Here immunoSEQ multiplex PCR was the method, and the copy in TCRdb shows in-frame clones only, minus some. Altogether about 120,000 clones are present, 70% to 80% being singletons, with the ten largest covering roughly 7.3%. Trimming left V 1 base short and J 7 bases short, with 10 bases between. CDR1 and CDR2 from the germline V gene are SEHNR and FQNEAQ (reference sequence). The CDR3 length is 14 residues. The rearrangement uses TRBV7-9 and TRBJ1-4; TRBD1 might be the D (5 bases). The sequenced sample was peripheral blood. The origin of this receptor is a human donor in a cohort sampled during active COVID-19. The CDR3 DNA follows: TGTGCCAGCAGCTTAGAACAGGCGGTTGAAAAACTGTTTTTT. The encoded protein is CASSLEQAVEKLFF.